A selection of T cell receptor beta chains follows, all from one sample in a study of early T cells in non-severe SARS-CoV-2 infection. TCRdb independently ran MiXCR on the 5' RACE reads; one entry per CDR3 protein. The table lists roughly 120,000 distinct CDR3 sequences, 15% of them singletons. The sample comprised whole blood. Source of these receptors: an adult who was a healthcare worker with PCR-confirmed SARS-CoV-2 infection or an uninfected control (not recorded which). CDR3s include the opening cysteine and the closing phenylalanine or tryptophan. Where a row states a size, it is once, few, many or the class of an expanded clone; other rows omit it.

CDR3 length: 15; V gene: TRBV18; clone size: many; J gene: TRBJ1-5; CDR3 protein: CASQRMRGDMQPQHF
CDR3 length: 14; V gene: TRBV13; clone size: .; J gene: TRBJ2-7; CDR3 protein: CASSYRGATYEQYF
CDR3 length: 13; V gene: TRBV6-6; clone size: few; J gene: TRBJ1-5; CDR3 protein: CATGATVNQPQHF
CDR3 length: 17; V gene: TRBV12-3/TRBV12-4; clone size: many; J gene: TRBJ2-6; CDR3 protein: CASSLRTSHSGANVLTF
CDR3 length: 15; V gene: TRBV18; clone size: .; J gene: TRBJ1-6; CDR3 protein: CASSPSGEGNSPLHF
CDR3 length: 16; V gene: TRBV12-5; clone size: .; J gene: TRBJ2-7; CDR3 protein: CASVFTGTGGNYEQYF
CDR3 length: 15; V gene: TRBV12-3/TRBV12-4; clone size: few; J gene: TRBJ1-2; CDR3 protein: CASSLGQGGLYGYTF
CDR3 length: 14; V gene: TRBV20-1; clone size: .; J gene: TRBJ2-5; CDR3 protein: CSAPPPGGRETQYF
CDR3 length: 14; V gene: TRBV7-6; clone size: few; J gene: TRBJ2-1; CDR3 protein: CASSSGTGRHEQFF
CDR3 length: 12; V gene: TRBV19; clone size: many; J gene: TRBJ2-2; CDR3 protein: CASSISTGELFF
CDR3 length: 13; V gene: TRBV20-1; clone size: .; J gene: TRBJ1-1; CDR3 protein: CSASLVLNTEAFF
CDR3 length: 13; V gene: TRBV18; clone size: few; J gene: TRBJ2-1; CDR3 protein: CASSPRTLNEQFF
CDR3 length: 16; V gene: TRBV2; clone size: .; J gene: TRBJ1-5; CDR3 protein: CASSEKGYGLVQPQHF
CDR3 length: 10; V gene: TRBV10-2; clone size: few; J gene: TRBJ2-5; CDR3 protein: CARGVATQYF
CDR3 length: 17; V gene: TRBV12-3/TRBV12-4; clone size: many; J gene: TRBJ2-7; CDR3 protein: CASSTNRGLYRAYEQYF
CDR3 length: 16; V gene: TRBV5-1; clone size: .; J gene: TRBJ2-1; CDR3 protein: CASSNGWTPDGNEQFF
CDR3 length: 15; V gene: TRBV12-3/TRBV12-4; clone size: few; J gene: TRBJ2-6; CDR3 protein: CASRPSGTGANVLTF
CDR3 length: 16; V gene: TRBV12-3/TRBV12-4; clone size: .; J gene: TRBJ2-6; CDR3 protein: CASSLGGTTGANVLTF
CDR3 length: 13; V gene: TRBV30; clone size: few; J gene: TRBJ2-1; CDR3 protein: CAWTLPGYNEQFF
CDR3 length: 19; V gene: TRBV27; clone size: .; J gene: TRBJ1-4; CDR3 protein: CASSLRFGGRGMTGEKLFF
CDR3 length: 14; V gene: TRBV7-3; clone size: few; J gene: TRBJ1-1; CDR3 protein: CASSLTSANTEAFF
CDR3 length: 15; V gene: TRBV28; clone size: few; J gene: TRBJ1-2; CDR3 protein: CASSSTLTVTDGYTF
CDR3 length: 13; V gene: TRBV13; clone size: many; J gene: TRBJ1-1; CDR3 protein: CASSLINSPEAFF
CDR3 length: 15; V gene: TRBV6-5; clone size: few; J gene: TRBJ2-5; CDR3 protein: CASSSRLAAQETQYF
CDR3 length: 14; V gene: TRBV5-6; clone size: few; J gene: TRBJ2-1; CDR3 protein: CASSLGRGYNEQFF
CDR3 length: 13; V gene: TRBV20-1; clone size: few; J gene: TRBJ1-5; CDR3 protein: CSVTTGSNQPQHF
CDR3 length: 15; V gene: TRBV14; clone size: few; J gene: TRBJ1-1; CDR3 protein: CASSQLGNRNTEAFF
CDR3 length: 14; V gene: TRBV18; clone size: few; J gene: TRBJ1-1; CDR3 protein: CASSPGSRGTEAFF